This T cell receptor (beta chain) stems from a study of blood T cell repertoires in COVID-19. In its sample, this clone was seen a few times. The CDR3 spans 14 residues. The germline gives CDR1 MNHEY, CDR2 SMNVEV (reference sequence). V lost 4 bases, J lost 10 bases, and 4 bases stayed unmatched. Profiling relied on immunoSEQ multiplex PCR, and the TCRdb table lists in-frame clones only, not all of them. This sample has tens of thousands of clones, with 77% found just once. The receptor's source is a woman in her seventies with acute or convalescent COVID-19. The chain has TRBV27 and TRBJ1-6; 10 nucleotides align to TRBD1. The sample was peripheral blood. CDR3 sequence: CASSWDRGMSPLHF. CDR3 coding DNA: TGTGCCAGCAGTTGGGACAGGGGTATGTCACCCCTCCACTTT.